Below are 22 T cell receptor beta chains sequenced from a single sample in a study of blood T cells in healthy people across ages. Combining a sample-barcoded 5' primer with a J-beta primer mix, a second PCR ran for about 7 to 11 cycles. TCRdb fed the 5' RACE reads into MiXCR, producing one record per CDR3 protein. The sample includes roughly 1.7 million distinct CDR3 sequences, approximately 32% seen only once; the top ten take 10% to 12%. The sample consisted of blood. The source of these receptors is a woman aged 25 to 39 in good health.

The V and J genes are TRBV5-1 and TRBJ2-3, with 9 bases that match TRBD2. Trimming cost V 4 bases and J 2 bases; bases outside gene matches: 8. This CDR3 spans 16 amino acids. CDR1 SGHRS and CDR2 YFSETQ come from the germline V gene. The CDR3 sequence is CASSQELAGATDTQYF. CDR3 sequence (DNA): TGCGCCAGCAGCCAGGAGTTAGCGGGGGCCACAGATACGCAGTATTTT. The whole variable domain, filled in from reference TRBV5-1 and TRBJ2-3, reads KAGVTQTPRYLIKTRGQQVTLSCSPISGHRSVSWYQQTPGQGLQFLFEYFSETQRNKGNFPGRFSGRQFSNSRSEMNVSTLELGDSALYLCASSQELAGATDTQYFGPGTRLTVL.

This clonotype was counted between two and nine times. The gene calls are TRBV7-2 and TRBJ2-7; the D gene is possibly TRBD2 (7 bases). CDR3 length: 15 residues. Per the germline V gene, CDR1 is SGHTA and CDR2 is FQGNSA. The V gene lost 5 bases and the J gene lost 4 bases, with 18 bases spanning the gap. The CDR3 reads CASSLDLGGGYEQYF. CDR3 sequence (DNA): TGTGCCAGCAGCCTTGACTTAGGGGGGGGGTACGAGCAGTACTTC.

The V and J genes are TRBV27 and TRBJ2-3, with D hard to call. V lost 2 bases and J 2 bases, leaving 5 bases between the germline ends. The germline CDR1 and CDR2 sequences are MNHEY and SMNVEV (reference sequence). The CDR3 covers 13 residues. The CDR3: CASSLVHTDTQYF. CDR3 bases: TGTGCCAGCAGTTTAGTTCACACAGATACGCAGTATTTT.

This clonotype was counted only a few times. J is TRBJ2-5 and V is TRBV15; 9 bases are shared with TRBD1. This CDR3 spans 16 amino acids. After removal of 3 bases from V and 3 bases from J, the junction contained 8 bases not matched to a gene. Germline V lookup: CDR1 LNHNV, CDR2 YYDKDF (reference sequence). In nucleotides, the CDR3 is TGTGCCACCAGCAGTCGAGCCGGGACAGGGAAAGAGACCCAGTACTTC. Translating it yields CATSSRAGTGKETQYF.

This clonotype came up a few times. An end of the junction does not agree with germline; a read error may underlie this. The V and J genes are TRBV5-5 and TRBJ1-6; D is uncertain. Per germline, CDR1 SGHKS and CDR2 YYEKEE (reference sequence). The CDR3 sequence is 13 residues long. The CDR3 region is CASSLGLGPPPHF. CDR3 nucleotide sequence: TGTGCCAGCAGCTTGGGGTTGGGCCCACCCCCCCACTTT.

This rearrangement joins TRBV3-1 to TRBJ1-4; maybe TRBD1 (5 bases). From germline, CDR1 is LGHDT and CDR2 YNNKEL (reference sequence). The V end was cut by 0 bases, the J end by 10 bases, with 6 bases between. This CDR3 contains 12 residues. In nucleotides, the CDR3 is TGTGCCAGCAGCCAAGATACAGGAAAACTGTTTTTT. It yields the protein CASSQDTGKLFF. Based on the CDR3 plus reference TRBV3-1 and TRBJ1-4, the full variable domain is DTAVSQTPKYLVTQMGNDKSIKCEQNLGHDTMYWYKQDSKKFLKIMFSYNNKELIINETVPNRFSPKSPDKAHLNLHINSLELGDSAVYFCASSQDTGKLFFGSGTQLSVL.

The CDR3 DNA reads as TGTGCCTGGAGGCTACGTATGGGGGGCGCGGAGGGCTACACCTTC. Its protein is CAWRLRMGGAEGYTF. V and J are TRBV30 and TRBJ1-2; tentatively, D is TRBD1 (6 bases). V was shortened by 3 bases and J by 8 bases, with 22 bases between the two germline ends. This CDR3 is 15 amino acids long. Germline V lookup: CDR1 GTSNPN, CDR2 SVGIG (reference sequence).

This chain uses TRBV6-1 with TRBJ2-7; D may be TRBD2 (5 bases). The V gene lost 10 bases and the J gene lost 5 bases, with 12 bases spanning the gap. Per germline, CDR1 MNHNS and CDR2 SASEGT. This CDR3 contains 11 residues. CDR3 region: CATGPGNEQYF. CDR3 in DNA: TGTGCCACTGGACCGGGGAACGAGCAGTACTTC.

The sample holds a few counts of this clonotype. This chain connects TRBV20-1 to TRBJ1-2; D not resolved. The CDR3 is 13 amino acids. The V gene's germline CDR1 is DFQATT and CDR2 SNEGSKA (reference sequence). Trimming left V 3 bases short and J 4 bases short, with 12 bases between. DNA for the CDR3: TGCAGTGCTAGTAACACGGGGATCTATGGCTACACCTTC. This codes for CSASNTGIYGYTF.

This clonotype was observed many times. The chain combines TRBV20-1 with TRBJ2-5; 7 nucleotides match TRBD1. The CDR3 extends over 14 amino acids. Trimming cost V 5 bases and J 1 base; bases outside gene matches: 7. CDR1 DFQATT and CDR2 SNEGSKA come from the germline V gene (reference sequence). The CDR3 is CSASTGVVQETQYF. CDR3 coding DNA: TGCAGTGCTTCCACAGGGGTCGTCCAAGAGACCCAGTACTTC.

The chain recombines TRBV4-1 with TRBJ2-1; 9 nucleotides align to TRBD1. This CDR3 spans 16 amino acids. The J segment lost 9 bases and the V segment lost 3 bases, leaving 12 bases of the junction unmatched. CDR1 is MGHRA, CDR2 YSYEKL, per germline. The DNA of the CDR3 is TGCGCCAGCAGCCATTTTGTCGGACAGGGGTTGAGTGAGCAGTTCTTC. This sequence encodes CASSHFVGQGLSEQFF.

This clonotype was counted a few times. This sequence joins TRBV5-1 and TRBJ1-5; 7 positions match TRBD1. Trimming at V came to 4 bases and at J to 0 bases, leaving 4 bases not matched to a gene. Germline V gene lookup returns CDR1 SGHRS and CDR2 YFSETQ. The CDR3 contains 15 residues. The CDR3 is CASSLQGYSNQPQHF. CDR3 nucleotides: TGCGCCAGCAGCCTACAGGGGTATAGCAATCAGCCCCAGCATTTT.

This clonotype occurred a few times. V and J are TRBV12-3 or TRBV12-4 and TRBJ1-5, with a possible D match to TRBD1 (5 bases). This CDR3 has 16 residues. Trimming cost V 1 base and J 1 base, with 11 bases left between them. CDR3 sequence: CASSLEGTGSNQPQHF. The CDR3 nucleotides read TGTGCCAGCAGTTTAGAAGGGACGGGGAGCAATCAGCCCCAGCATTTT.

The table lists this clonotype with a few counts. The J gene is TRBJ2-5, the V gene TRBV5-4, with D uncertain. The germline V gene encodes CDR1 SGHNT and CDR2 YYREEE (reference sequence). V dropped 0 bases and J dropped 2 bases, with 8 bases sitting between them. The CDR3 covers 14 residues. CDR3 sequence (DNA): TGTGCCAGCAGCTTGGAGTCAGCACAAGAGACCCAGTACTTC. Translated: CASSLESAQETQYF.

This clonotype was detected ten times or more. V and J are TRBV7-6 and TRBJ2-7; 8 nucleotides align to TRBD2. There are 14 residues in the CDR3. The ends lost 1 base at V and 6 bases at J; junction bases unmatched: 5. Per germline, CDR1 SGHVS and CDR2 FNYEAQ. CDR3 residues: CASSLVAGGREQYF. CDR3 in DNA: TGTGCCAGCAGCTTAGTTGCGGGGGGACGCGAGCAGTACTTC.

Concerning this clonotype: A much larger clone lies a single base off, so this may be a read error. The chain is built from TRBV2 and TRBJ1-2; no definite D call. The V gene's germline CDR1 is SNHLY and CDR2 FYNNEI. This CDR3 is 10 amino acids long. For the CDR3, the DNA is TGTACCAGCGCCTTCAATGGCTACACCTTC. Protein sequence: CTSAFNGYTF.

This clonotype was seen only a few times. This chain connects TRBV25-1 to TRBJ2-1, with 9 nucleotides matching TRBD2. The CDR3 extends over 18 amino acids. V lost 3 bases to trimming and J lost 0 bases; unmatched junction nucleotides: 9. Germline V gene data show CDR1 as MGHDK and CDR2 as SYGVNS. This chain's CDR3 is CASSDPNLAGSSYNEQFF. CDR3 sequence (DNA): TGTGCCAGCAGTGACCCAAATCTAGCGGGGAGCTCCTACAATGAGCAGTTCTTC.

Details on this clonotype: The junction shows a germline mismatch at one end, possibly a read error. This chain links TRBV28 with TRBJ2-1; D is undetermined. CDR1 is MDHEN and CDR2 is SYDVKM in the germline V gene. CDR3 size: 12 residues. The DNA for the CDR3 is TGTGCCAGCCAAAGCTCCTACAGTGAGCAGTTCTTC. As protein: CASQSSYSEQFF.

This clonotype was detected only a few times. CDR3 region: CASSQVRALGTEAFF. CDR3 DNA sequence: TGCGCCAGCAGCCAAGTGAGGGCTTTGGGCACTGAAGCTTTCTTT. This chain joins TRBV4-1 and TRBJ1-1; D is uncertain. V lost 1 base and J lost 4, with 13 bases in between. The CDR3 loop spans 15 amino acids. Germline CDR1 MGHRA, CDR2 YSYEKL.

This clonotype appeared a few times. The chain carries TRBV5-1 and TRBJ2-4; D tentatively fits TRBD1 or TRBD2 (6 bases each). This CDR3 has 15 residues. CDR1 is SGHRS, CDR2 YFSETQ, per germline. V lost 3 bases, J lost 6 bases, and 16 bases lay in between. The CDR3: CASSSLVEGGNIQYF. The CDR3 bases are TGCGCCAGCAGCTCCCTAGTCGAGGGGGGAAACATTCAGTACTTC.

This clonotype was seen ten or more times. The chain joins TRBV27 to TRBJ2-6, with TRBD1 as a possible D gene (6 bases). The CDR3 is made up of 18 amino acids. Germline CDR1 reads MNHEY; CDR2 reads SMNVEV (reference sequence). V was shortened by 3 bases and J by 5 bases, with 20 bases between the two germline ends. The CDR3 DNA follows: TGTGCCAGCAGTTTTGGGCAGGGGATCAGTGGGAGGGCCAACGTCCTGACTTTC. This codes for CASSFGQGISGRANVLTF.

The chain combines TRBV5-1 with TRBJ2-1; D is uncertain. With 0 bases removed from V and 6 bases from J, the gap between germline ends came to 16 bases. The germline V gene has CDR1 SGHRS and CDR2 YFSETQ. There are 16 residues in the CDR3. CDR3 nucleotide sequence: TGCGCCAGCAGCTTGGGGCGGACGACGGCGGCCAATGAGCAGTTCTTC. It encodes CASSLGRTTAANEQFF.